Sequencing of this TCR beta chain was carried out in a study of blood T cell repertoires in COVID-19. The wider study: T cells, B-cell-depleted T cells, or PBMCs provided the cDNA or gDNA that served as material.

Measured with immunoSEQ multiplex PCR; TCRdb has only the in-frame clones, and not every one. This sample yields about 320,000 clones, of which roughly 90% are seen a single time; 2.6% belongs to the top ten. In Cohort 3, a recovered donor had either two negative PCRs, clearance, or symptom resolution. This CDR3 region has 16 residues. Germline CDR1 and CDR2: LNHDA and SQIVND (reference sequence). Trimming left V 1 base short and J 1 base short, with 13 bases between. Sequences were obtained from PBMCs or T cells enriched from blood (not recorded which). This clonotype was sampled from a man in his fifties or sixties who had recovered from COVID-19. The chain links TRBV19 to TRBJ1-1; D might be TRBD1 (6 bases). CDR3 DNA sequence: TGTGCCAGTAGTATAGTCGGGGGGCGGACGAACACTGAAGCTTTCTTT. Protein: CASSIVGGRTNTEAFF.